The TCR beta chain described here comes from a study of T cell responses to AZD1222 COVID-19 vaccine. Sequencing was performed with immunoSEQ multiplex PCR; in TCRdb, only in-frame clones are kept and a portion is missing. The data hold 110,000 or so clones, with around 89% observed a single time. Trimming left V 5 bases short and J 7 bases short, with 14 bases between. The CDR3 spans 12 residues. Germline CDR1 GTSNPN, CDR2 SVGIG (reference sequence). As to this clone: Antigen: not known.

The study, taken as a whole, reports: Epitopes outside B.1.351 and B.1.1.7 mutated regions reportedly drew nearly half of spike TCRs.

The TCR comes from an adult who received the AZD1222 COVID-19 vaccine. The source material was peripheral blood, sampled 28 days after the second AZD1222 dose. The V and J genes are TRBV30 and TRBJ2-5, with a possible D match to TRBD2 (6 bases). The CDR3 DNA reads TGTGCCTGGGGGGAGGTAGGAGGGACCCAGTACTTC. It yields the protein CAWGEVGGTQYF.